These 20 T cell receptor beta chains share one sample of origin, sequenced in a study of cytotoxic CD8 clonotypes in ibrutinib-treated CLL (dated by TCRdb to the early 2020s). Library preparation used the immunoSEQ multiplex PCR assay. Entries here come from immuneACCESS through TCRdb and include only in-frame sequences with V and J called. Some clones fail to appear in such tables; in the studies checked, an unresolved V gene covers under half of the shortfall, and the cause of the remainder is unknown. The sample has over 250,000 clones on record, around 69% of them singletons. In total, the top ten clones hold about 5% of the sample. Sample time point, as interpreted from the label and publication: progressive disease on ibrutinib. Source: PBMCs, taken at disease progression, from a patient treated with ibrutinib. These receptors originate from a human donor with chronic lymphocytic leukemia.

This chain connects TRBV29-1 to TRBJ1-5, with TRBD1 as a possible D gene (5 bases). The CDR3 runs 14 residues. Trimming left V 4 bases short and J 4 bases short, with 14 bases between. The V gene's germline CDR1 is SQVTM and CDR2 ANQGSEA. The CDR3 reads CSVGAGNANQPQHF. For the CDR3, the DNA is TGCAGCGTTGGAGCAGGGAACGCGAATCAGCCCCAGCATTTT.

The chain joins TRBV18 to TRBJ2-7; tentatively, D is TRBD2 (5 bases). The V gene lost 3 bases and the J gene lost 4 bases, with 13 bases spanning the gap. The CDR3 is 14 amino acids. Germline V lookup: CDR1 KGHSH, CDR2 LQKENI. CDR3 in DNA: TGTGCCAGCTCACCGGGCGGAGGAACTTACGAGCAGTACTTC. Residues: CASSPGGGTYEQYF.

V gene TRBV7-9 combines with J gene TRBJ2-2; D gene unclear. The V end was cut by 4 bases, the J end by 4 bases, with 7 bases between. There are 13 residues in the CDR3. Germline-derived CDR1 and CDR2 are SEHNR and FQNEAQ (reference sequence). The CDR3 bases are TGTGCCAGCAGCTCACCGGGCACCGGGGAGCTGTTTTTT. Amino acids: CASSSPGTGELFF.

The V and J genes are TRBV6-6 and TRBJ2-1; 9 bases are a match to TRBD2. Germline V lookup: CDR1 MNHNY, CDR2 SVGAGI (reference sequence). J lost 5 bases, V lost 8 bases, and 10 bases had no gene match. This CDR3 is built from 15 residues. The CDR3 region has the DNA TGTGCCAGCCGAGGCAGCGGGAGGTCCCACAATGAGCAGTTCTTC. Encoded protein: CASRGSGRSHNEQFF.

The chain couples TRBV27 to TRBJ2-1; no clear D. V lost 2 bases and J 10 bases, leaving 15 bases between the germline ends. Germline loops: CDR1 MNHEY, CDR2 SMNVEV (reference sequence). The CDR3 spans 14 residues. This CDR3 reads CASSLPEAPKEQFF. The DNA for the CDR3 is TGTGCCAGCAGTTTACCCGAGGCCCCCAAGGAGCAGTTCTTC.

The CDR3 DNA reads as TGTGCCAGCAGATTAGCGGGAGGGAGGATCACCGGGGAGCTGTTTTTT. It codes for CASRLAGGRITGELFF. This chain joins TRBV27 and TRBJ2-2, with TRBD2 matching over 11 bases. V shed 6 bases, J shed 4 bases, and the junction held 7 bases outside the gene matches. There are 16 residues in the CDR3. Looked up from germline, CDR1 is MNHEY and CDR2 is SMNVEV (reference sequence).

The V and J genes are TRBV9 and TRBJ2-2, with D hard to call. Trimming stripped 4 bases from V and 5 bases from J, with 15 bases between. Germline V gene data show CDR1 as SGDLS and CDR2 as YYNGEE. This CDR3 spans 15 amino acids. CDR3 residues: CASSPSLTWTGELFF. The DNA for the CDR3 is TGTGCCAGCAGCCCCTCATTGACATGGACCGGGGAGCTGTTTTTT.

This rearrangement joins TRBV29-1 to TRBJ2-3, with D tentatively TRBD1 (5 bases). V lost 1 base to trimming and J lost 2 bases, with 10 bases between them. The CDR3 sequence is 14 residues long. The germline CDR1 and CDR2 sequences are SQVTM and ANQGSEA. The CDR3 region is CSVEAQGYTDTQYF. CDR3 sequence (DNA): TGCAGCGTTGAAGCTCAGGGTTACACAGATACGCAGTATTTT.

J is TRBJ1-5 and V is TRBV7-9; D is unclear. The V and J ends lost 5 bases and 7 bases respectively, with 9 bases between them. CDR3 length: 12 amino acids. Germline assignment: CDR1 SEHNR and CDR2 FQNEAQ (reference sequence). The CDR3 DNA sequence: TGTGCCAGCAGCGCCTTTGACCAGCCCCAGCATTTT. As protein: CASSAFDQPQHF.

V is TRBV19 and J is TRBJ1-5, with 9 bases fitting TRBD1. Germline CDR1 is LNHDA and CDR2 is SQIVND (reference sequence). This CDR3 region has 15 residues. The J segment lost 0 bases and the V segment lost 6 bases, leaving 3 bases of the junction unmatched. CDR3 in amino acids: CASRGTGNSNQPQHF. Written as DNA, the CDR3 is TGTGCCAGTAGGGGGACAGGGAATAGCAATCAGCCCCAGCATTTT.

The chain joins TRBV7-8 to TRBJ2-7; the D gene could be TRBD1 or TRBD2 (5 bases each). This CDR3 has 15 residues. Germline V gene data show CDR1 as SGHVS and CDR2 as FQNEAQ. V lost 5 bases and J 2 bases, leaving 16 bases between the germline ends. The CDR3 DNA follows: TGTGCCAGCAGCAGGGAGAGGGGAATGACCTACGAGCAGTACTTC. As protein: CASSRERGMTYEQYF.

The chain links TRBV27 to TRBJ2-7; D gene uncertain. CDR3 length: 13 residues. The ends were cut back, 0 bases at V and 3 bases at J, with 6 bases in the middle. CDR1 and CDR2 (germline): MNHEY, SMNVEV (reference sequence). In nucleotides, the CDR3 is TGTGCCAGCAGTTTATCGGTCGACTACGAGCAGTACTTC. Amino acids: CASSLSVDYEQYF.

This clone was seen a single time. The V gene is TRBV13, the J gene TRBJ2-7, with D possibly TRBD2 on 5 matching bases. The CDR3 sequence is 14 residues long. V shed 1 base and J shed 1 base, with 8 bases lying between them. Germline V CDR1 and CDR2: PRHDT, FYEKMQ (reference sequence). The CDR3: CASSLVTRSYEQYF. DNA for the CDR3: TGTGCCAGCAGCTTAGTAACTAGATCCTACGAGCAGTACTTC.

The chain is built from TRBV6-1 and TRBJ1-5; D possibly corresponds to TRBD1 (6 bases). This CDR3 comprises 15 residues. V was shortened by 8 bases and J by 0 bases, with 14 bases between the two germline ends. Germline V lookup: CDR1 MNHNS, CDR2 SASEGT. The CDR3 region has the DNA TGTGCCAGCCGGGACACCGTATATAGCAATCAGCCCCAGCATTTT. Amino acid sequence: CASRDTVYSNQPQHF.

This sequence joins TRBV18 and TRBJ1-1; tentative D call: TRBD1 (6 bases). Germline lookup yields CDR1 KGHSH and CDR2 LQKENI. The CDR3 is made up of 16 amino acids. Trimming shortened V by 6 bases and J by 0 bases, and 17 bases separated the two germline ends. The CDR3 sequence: CASSQGQPDLNTEAFF. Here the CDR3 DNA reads TGTGCCAGCTCCCAAGGACAGCCTGATCTGAACACTGAAGCTTTCTTT. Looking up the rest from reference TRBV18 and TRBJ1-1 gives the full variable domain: NAGVMQNPRHLVRRRGQEARLRCSPMKGHSHVYWYRQLPEEGLKFMVYLQKENIIDESGMPKERFSAEFPKEGPSILRIQQVVRGDSAAYFCASSQGQPDLNTEAFFGQGTRLTVV.

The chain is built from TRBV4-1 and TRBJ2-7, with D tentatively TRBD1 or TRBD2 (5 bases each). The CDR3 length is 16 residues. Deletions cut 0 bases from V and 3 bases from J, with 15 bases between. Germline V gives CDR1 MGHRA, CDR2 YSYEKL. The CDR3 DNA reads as TGCGCCAGCAGCCAAGAAGGGTCGGGGCCTCTCTACGAGCAGTACTTC. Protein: CASSQEGSGPLYEQYF.

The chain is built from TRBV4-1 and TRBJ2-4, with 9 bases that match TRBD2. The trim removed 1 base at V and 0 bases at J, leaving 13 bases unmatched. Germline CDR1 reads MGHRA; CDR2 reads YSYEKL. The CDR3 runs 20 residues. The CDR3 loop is CASSQVPYLAGPEAKNIQYF. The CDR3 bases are TGCGCCAGCAGCCAAGTCCCGTATCTAGCGGGACCCGAAGCCAAAAACATTCAGTACTTC.

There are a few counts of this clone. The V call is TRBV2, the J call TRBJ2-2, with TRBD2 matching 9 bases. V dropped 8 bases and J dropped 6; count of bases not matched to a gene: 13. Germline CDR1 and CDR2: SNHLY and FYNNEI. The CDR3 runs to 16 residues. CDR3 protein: CASGVTAGGPPGELFF. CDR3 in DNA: TGTGCCAGCGGAGTGACGGCGGGGGGGCCCCCCGGGGAGCTGTTTTTT.

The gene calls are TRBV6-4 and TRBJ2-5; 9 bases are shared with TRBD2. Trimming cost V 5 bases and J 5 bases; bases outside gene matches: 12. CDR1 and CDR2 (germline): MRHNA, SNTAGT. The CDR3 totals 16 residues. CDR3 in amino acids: CASSTLAGAALETQYF. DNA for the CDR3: TGTGCCAGCAGTACTTTAGCGGGAGCGGCTTTGGAGACCCAGTACTTC.

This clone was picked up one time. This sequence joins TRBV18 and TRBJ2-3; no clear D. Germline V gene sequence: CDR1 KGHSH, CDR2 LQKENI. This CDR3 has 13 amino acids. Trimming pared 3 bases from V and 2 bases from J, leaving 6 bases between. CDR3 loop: CASSPGFTDTQYF. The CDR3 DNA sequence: TGTGCCAGCTCACCGGGATTCACAGATACGCAGTATTTT.